The sequence of this T cell receptor beta chain was determined in a study of blood T cell repertoires in COVID-19 (dated by TCRdb to the early 2020s). Context from the whole study: Samples covering the acute and convalescent phases of COVID-19 were provided by collaborators in the United States, Italy and Spain. The material from the prospective study consisted of cDNA or gDNA derived from T cells, B-cell-depleted T cells, or PBMCs. Subjects who had been exposed to COVID-19, were actively infected with it, or had recovered from it provided the deeply sampled blood TCRbeta repertoires that made up the dataset. A freely available public database, intended as a resource for researchers studying the immune response to SARS-CoV-2, is where the repertoires were released. Samples were obtained from the ongoing ImmuneRACE study (first 160 participants) and from approximately 1,200 subjects provided by 6 global collaborators. Nearly every sample came with metadata listing a de-identified subject ID, COVID-19 status, age in years and sex. Where HLA class I and class II types were available, the types were taken from metadata supplied by the sample provider, not from assay-based typing.

The collaborating institutions used their own protocols to collect whole blood in K2EDTA tubes. Collaborator samples were shipped for TCRbeta analysis as frozen whole blood, isolated PBMCs, or DNA extracted from either sample type. Between the V and J ends, shortened by 1 base and 8 bases respectively, the junction contains 12 bases. For CDR1 and CDR2, the germline V gene (reference sequence) lists SGHNT and YYREEE. From the cysteine up to the phenylalanine, the CDR3 has a length of 13 residues. Kept here is only the CDR3 DNA, which spans 39 bases and is read in frame from base 1. This clone was seen a single time. Its antigen target is currently unknown. Base qualities are not recorded, but no much larger clone differs from it by a single base. The immunoSEQ Assay, a bias-controlled multiplex PCR, was used to amplify TCRbeta CDR3 regions from genomic DNA. In the paper's pipeline: Nucleated cell counts per sample were estimated from amplification of reference gene primers within the assay. Sequence reads were collapsed and filtered to measure the absolute abundance of every unique TCRbeta CDR3 rearrangement. For each sample, productive Simpson clonality was calculated as the square root of Simpson's diversity index over productive rearrangements. Not all clones reach the TCRdb copy of this immuneACCESS table, which keeps in-frame sequences only. Checked studies attribute under half of the gap to unresolved V genes and leave the rest unexplained. V, J and clone size derive from that table, while D and trimming were established from the DNA sequence. Across this sample there are 200,000 to 250,000 clones, with about 82% seen only once. The ten largest account for roughly an eighth of the sample.

Beyond this particular receptor, the publication reports: How much clinical and demographic metadata was included differed by source and by participant, and the metadata was provided uncurated.

The V gene is TRBV5-4 and the J gene is TRBJ1-2, with a weak D call of TRBD1 (6 bases match). This receptor was identified in a man at least 80 years old with acute or convalescent COVID-19. Sequencing was carried out using peripheral blood. Here the CDR3 is given as CASSLLTGSGYTF. The nucleotide sequence reads TGTGCCAGCAGCTTGCTTACAGGGAGCGGCTACACCTTC.